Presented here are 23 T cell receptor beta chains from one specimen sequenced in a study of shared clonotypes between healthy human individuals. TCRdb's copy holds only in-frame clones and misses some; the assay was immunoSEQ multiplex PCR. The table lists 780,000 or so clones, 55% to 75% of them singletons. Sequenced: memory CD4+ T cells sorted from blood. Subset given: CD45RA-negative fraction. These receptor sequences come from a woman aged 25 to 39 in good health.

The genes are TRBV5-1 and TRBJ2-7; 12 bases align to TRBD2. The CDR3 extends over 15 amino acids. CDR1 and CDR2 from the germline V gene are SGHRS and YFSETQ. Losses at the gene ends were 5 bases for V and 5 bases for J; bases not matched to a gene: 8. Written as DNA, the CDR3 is TGCGCCAGCAGGTCGACTAGCGGGAGAGGACACGAGCAGTACTTC. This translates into CASRSTSGRGHEQYF.

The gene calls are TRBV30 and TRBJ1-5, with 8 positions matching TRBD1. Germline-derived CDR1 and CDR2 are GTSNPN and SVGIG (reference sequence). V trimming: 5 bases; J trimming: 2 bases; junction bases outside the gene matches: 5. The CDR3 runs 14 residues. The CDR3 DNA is TGTGCCTGGGGGACAGGCTGGGGCAATCAGCCCCAGCATTTT. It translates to CAWGTGWGNQPQHF.

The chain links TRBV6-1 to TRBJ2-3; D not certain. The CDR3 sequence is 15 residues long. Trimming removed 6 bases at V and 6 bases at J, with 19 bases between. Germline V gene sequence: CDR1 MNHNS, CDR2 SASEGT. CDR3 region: CASSPDWYSADTQYF. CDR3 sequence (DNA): TGTGCCAGCAGCCCGGATTGGTACTCGGCGGATACGCAGTATTTT.

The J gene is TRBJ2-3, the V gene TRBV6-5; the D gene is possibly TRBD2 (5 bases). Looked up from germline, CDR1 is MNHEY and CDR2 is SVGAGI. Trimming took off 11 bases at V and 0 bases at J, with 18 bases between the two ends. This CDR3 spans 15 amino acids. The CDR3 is CACGLTGLSTDTQYF. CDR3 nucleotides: TGTGCCTGCGGGCTTACTGGACTGAGCACAGATACGCAGTATTTT.

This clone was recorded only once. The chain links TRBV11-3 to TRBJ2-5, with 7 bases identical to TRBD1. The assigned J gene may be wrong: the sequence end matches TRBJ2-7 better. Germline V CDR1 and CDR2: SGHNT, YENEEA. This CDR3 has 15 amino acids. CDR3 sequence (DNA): TGTGCCAGCAGCCCCTCCGGGACAGTATACTACGAGCAGTACTTC. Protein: CASSPSGTVYYEQYF.

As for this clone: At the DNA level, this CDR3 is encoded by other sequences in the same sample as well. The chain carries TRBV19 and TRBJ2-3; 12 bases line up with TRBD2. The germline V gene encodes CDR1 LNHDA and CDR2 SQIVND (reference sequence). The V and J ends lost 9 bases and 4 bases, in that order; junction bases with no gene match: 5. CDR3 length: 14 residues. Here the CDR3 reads CASRLAGDSDTQYF. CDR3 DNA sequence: TGTGCCAGCAGACTAGCGGGAGACTCAGATACGCAGTATTTT.

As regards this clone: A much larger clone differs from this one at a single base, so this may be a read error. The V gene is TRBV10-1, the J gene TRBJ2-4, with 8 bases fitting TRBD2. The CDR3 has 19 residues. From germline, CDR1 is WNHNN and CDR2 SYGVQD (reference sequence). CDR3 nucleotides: TGCGCCAGCGGTGAGATAAAAGGCCAGCGGGAGACGGGCAAAAACATTCAGTACTTC. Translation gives CASGEIKGQRETGKNIQYF.

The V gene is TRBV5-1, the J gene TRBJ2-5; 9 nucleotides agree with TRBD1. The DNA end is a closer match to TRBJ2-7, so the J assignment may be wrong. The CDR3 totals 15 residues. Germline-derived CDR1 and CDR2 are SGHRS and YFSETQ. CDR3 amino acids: CASSLGDRDFYEQYF. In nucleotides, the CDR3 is TGCGCCAGCAGCTTGGGGGACAGGGACTTCTACGAGCAGTACTTC.

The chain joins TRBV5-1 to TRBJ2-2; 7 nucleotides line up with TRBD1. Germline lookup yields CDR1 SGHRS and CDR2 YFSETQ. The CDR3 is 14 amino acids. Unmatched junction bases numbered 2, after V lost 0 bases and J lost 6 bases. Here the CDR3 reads CASSLGGGAGELFF. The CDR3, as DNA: TGCGCCAGCAGCTTGGGAGGGGGCGCCGGGGAGCTGTTTTTT.

In DNA, the CDR3 is TGTGCCAGCAGTTACTTTTATGGCCAGGGGGAGACCCAGTACTTC. Translated, it gives CASSYFYGQGETQYF. J is TRBJ2-5 and V is TRBV6-6; possible D gene TRBD1, 6 bases. Per the germline V gene, CDR1 is MNHNY and CDR2 is SVGAGI (reference sequence). The CDR3 spans 15 residues. V was cut by 1 base and J by 5 bases, with 14 bases left in between.

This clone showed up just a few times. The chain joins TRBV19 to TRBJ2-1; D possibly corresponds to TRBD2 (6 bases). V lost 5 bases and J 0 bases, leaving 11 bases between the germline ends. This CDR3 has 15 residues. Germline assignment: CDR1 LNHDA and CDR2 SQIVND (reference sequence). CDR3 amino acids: CASSFGTHSYNEQFF. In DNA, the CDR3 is TGTGCCAGTAGTTTCGGGACTCACTCCTACAATGAGCAGTTCTTC.

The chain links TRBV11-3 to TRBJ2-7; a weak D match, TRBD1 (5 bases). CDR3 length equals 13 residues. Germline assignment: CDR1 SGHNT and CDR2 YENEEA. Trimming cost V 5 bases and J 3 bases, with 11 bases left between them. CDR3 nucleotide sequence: TGTGCCAGCAGCCTGCCACAGGTCTACGAGCAGTACTTC. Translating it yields CASSLPQVYEQYF.

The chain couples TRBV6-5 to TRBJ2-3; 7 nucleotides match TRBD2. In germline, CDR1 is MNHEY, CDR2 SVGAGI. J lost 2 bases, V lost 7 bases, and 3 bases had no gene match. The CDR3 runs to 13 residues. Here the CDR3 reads CASMRDYTDTQYF. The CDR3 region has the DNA TGTGCCAGCATGCGGGACTACACAGATACGCAGTATTTT.

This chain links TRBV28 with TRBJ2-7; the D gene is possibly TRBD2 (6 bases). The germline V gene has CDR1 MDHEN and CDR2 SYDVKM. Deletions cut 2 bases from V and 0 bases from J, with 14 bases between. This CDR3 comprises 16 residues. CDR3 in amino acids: CASSLEAAGSSYEQYF. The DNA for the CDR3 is TGTGCCAGCAGTTTAGAGGCGGCGGGGAGCTCCTACGAGCAGTACTTC.

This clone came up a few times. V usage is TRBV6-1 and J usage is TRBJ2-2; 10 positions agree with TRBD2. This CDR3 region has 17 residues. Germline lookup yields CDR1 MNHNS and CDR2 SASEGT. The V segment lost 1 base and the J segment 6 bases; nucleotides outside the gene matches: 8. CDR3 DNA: TGTGCCAGCAGTGAAGAGTCCCTAGCGGGAGTGCCCGGGGAGCTGTTTTTT. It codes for CASSEESLAGVPGELFF.

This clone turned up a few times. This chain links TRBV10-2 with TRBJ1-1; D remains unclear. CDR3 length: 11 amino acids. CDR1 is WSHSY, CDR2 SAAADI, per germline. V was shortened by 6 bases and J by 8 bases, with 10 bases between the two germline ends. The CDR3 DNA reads TGCGCCAGCAGGACCAGGTACGAAGCTTTCTTT. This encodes CASRTRYEAFF.

CDR3 region: CASSGGPNTGELFF. The CDR3 DNA follows: TGTGCCAGCAGCGGCGGTCCGAACACCGGGGAGCTGTTTTTT. The gene calls are TRBV11-3 and TRBJ2-2, with D unresolved. There are 14 residues in the CDR3. The germline V gene has CDR1 SGHNT and CDR2 YENEEA. V gave up 5 bases and J gave up 0 bases, with 7 bases separating them.

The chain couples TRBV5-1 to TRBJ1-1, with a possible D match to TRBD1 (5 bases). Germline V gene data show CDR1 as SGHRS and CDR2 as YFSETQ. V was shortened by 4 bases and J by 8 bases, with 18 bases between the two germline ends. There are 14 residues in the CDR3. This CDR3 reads CASSPQWPGAEAFF. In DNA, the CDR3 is TGCGCCAGCAGCCCCCAATGGCCCGGGGCGGAAGCTTTCTTT.

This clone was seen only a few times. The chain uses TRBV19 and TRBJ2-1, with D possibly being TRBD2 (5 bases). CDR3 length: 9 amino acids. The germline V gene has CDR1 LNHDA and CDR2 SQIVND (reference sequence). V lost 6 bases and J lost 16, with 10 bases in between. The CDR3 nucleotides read TGTGCCAGTAGAGAGGGAATCTTCTTC. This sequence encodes CASREGIFF.

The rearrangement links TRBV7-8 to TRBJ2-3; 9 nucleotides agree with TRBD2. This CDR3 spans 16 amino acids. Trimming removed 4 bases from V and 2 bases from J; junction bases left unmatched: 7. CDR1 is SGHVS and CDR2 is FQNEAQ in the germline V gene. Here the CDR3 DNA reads TGTGCCAGCAGCTACCAGGGACTAGCCTTCACAGATACGCAGTATTTT. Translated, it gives CASSYQGLAFTDTQYF.

DNA of the CDR3: TGTGCCAGCGGACTCAGGGGTGCAACTAATGAAAAACTGTTTTTT. Translated: CASGLRGATNEKLFF. V usage is TRBV6-5 and J usage is TRBJ1-4; TRBD1 is a possible D gene (6 bases). V lost 8 bases to trimming and J lost 0 bases, with 13 bases between them. Germline V CDR1 and CDR2: MNHEY, SVGAGI. This CDR3 is built from 15 residues.

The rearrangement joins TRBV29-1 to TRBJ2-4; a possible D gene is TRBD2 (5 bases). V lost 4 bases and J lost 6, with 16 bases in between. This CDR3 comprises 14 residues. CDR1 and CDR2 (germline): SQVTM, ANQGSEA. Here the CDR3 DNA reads TGCAGCGTTGTTGATGTACTAGGCGTAAACATTCAGTACTTC. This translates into CSVVDVLGVNIQYF.

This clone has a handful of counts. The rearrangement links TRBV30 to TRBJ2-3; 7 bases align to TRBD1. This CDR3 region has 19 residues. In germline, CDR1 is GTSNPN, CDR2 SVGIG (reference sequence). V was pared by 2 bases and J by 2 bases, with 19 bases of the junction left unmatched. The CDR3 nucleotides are TGTGCCTGGAGTCCCCCCGGACAGGCTGGTTGGACGTACACAGATACGCAGTATTTT. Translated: CAWSPPGQAGWTYTDTQYF.